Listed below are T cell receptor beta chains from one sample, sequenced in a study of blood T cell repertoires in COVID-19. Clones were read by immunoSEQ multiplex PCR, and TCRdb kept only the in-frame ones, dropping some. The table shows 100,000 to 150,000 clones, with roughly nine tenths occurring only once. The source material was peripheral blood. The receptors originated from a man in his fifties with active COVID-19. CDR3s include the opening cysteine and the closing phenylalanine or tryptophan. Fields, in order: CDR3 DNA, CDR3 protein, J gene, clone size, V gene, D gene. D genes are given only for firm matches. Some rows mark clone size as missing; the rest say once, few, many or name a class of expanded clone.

cdr3_nt: TGTGCCAGCAGCCCGGGACAGGGCAACACTGAAGCTTTCTTT
cdr3_aa: CASSPGQGNTEAFF
j_call: TRBJ1-1
clone_size: few
v_call: TRBV5-4
d_call: TRBD1

cdr3_nt: TGTGCCAGCAGCCCTACACAGGACAGGGTTTGGTATGGCTACACCTTC
cdr3_aa: CASSPTQDRVWYGYTF
j_call: TRBJ1-2
clone_size: .
v_call: TRBV5-4
d_call: TRBD1

cdr3_nt: TGTGCCAGCAGAGTGGGGCTAGCGGGCGTCGGGGAGCTGTTTTTT
cdr3_aa: CASRVGLAGVGELFF
j_call: TRBJ2-2
clone_size: .
v_call: TRBV5-6
d_call: TRBD2

cdr3_nt: TGTGCCAGCAGGGATGGACAGGTCTTTGGAAACACCATATATTTT
cdr3_aa: CASRDGQVFGNTIYF
j_call: TRBJ1-3
clone_size: .
v_call: TRBV5-5
d_call: TRBD1

cdr3_nt: TGTGCCAGCCGAACGCACCAGGGCTACGAGCAGTACTTC
cdr3_aa: CASRTHQGYEQYF
j_call: TRBJ2-7
clone_size: once
v_call: TRBV27
d_call: .

cdr3_nt: TGTGCTTCAGTTGGGCGCGGCACAGATACGCAGTATTTT
cdr3_aa: CASVGRGTDTQYF
j_call: TRBJ2-3
clone_size: .
v_call: TRBV7-9
d_call: .

cdr3_nt: TGTGCCAGCAGCTTGACTAGCTCTGGAAACACCATATATTTT
cdr3_aa: CASSLTSSGNTIYF
j_call: TRBJ1-3
clone_size: .
v_call: TRBV11-3
d_call: .

cdr3_nt: TGTGCCACCAGCAGAGGGTTTGGGGGGACCAGTGAAAAACTGTTTTTT
cdr3_aa: CATSRGFGGTSEKLFF
j_call: TRBJ1-4
clone_size: .
v_call: TRBV15
d_call: .

cdr3_nt: TGTGCCAGCAGGGCGACAGGGGGCTCTGGAAACACCATATATTTT
cdr3_aa: CASRATGGSGNTIYF
j_call: TRBJ1-3
clone_size: .
v_call: TRBV2
d_call: TRBD1

cdr3_nt: TGTGCCATCAGTGAGGAGGGACAGCAAGCTAACTATGGCTACACCTTC
cdr3_aa: CAISEEGQQANYGYTF
j_call: TRBJ1-2
clone_size: .
v_call: TRBV10-3
d_call: TRBD1

cdr3_nt: TGTGCCAGCAGCCAAGTAGCGGGGACCACAGATACGCAGTATTTT
cdr3_aa: CASSQVAGTTDTQYF
j_call: TRBJ2-3
clone_size: .
v_call: TRBV3-1/TRBV3-2
d_call: TRBD2

cdr3_nt: TGTGCCAGCAGCGAGATGGGCAGGGCGTACACCGGGGAGCTGTTTTTT
cdr3_aa: CASSEMGRAYTGELFF
j_call: TRBJ2-2
clone_size: .
v_call: TRBV5-6
d_call: .

cdr3_nt: TGTGCCAGCAGCGTATCAGGGGGCGGCTCCCAGCCCCAGCATTTT
cdr3_aa: CASSVSGGGSQPQHF
j_call: TRBJ1-5
clone_size: .
v_call: TRBV9
d_call: TRBD1

cdr3_nt: TGCGCCAGCAGCTTGTTGACTAGCGGGAACAATGAGCAGTTCTTC
cdr3_aa: CASSLLTSGNNEQFF
j_call: TRBJ2-1
clone_size: .
v_call: TRBV5-1
d_call: TRBD2